The 5 T cell receptor beta chains below all came from one sample that was sequenced in a study of control samples from healthy donors and cancer patients. Here immunoSEQ multiplex PCR was the method, and the copy in TCRdb shows in-frame clones only, minus some. Seen here are 400,000 to 450,000 clones, 90% observed once, and the top ten hold more than 6%. Material: PBMCs. The source is a man between 35 and 55 years old with head and neck cancer.

CDR3 sequence (DNA): TGCGCCAGCAGCCCATTCGACAGGGATAATTCACCCCTCCACTTT. Amino acid sequence: CASSPFDRDNSPLHF. The chain combines TRBV5-1 with TRBJ1-6, with 7 bases matching TRBD1. There are 15 residues in the CDR3. The V gene end was trimmed by 4 bases and the J gene end by 5 bases; junction bases not matched to a gene: 6. Germline V lookup: CDR1 SGHRS, CDR2 YFSETQ. The variable domain in full, completed from reference TRBV5-1 and TRBJ1-6, reads KAGVTQTPRYLIKTRGQQVTLSCSPISGHRSVSWYQQTPGQGLQFLFEYFSETQRNKGNFPGRFSGRQFSNSRSEMNVSTLELGDSALYLCASSPFDRDNSPLHFGNGTRLTVT.

The rearrangement uses TRBV5-5 and TRBJ1-4, with D possibly matching TRBD1 (6 bases). Germline V gene sequence: CDR1 SGHKS, CDR2 YYEKEE (reference sequence). The CDR3 is made up of 15 amino acids. V lost 0 bases and J lost 7, with 13 bases in between. DNA of the CDR3: TGTGCCAGCAGCTTGGCTCAGGGGCTTGCTGAAAAACTGTTTTTT. Translated: CASSLAQGLAEKLFF. The variable domain in full, completed from reference TRBV5-5 and TRBJ1-4, reads DAGVTQSPTHLIKTRGQQVTLRCSPISGHKSVSWYQQVLGQGPQFIFQYYEKEERGRGNFPDRFSARQFPNYSSELNVNALLLGDSALYLCASSLAQGLAEKLFFGSGTQLSVL.

This clone was detected once. V and J are TRBV4-1 and TRBJ1-2; D is unclear. There are 13 residues in the CDR3. Germline lookup yields CDR1 MGHRA and CDR2 YSYEKL. Trimming removed 3 bases at V and 5 bases at J, with 10 bases between. The CDR3 reads CASSHKAPYGYTF. Written as DNA, the CDR3 is TGCGCCAGCAGCCATAAGGCCCCTTATGGCTACACCTTC.

The genes are TRBV2 and TRBJ1-3; TRBD1 might be the D (5 bases). CDR3 length: 15 residues. Germline loops: CDR1 SNHLY, CDR2 FYNNEI. The V and J ends lost 1 base and 4 bases respectively, with 11 bases between them. This chain's CDR3 is CASSEVRGVGNTIYF. CDR3 DNA: TGTGCCAGCAGTGAAGTTCGAGGGGTGGGAAACACCATATATTTT.

V usage is TRBV15 and J usage is TRBJ2-1, with TRBD1 as a possible D gene (6 bases). The V gene's germline CDR1 is LNHNV and CDR2 YYDKDF (reference sequence). V was shortened by 0 bases and J by 0 bases, with 9 bases between the two germline ends. The CDR3 is 16 residues long. The CDR3, as DNA: TGTGCCACCAGCAGAGAAGTGGACAGCTCCTACAATGAGCAGTTCTTC. Residues: CATSREVDSSYNEQFF. The variable domain in full, completed from reference TRBV15 and TRBJ2-1, reads DAMVIQNPRYQVTQFGKPVTLSCSQTLNHNVMYWYQQKSSQAPKLLFHYYDKDFNNEADTPDNFQSRRPNTSFCFLDIRSPGLGDTAMYLCATSREVDSSYNEQFFGPGTRLTVL.